These 7 T cell receptor beta chains were sequenced from one sample in a study of preoperative IRX-2 immunotherapy in early breast cancer (dated by TCRdb to about 2019). Receptor libraries were prepared by the immunoSEQ multiplex PCR assay. This is the immuneACCESS table as TCRdb keeps it, with only in-frame sequences that have V and J called. A part of the clones is gone; compared with another copy, unresolved V genes explain less than half, and the rest is unexplained. Within this sample are about 43,000 clones, with about 95% of them counted one time only. The top ten clones comprise about 1.6% of the sample. The sample's treatment or condition, from its label and the paper: preoperative locoregional IRX-2 cytokine immunotherapy. Material: tumor tissue, obtained after IRX-2 immunotherapy. All receptors derive from a human donor with breast cancer.

CDR3 sequence: CASRLRTGGTVENSPLHF. The CDR3 nucleotides are TGTGCCAGCAGACTGCGGACAGGGGGCACCGTTGAGAATTCACCCCTCCACTTT. The V call is TRBV28, the J call TRBJ1-6; TRBD1 agrees at 11 bases. In germline, CDR1 is MDHEN, CDR2 SYDVKM. J lost 7 bases, V lost 6 bases, and 14 bases had no gene match. This CDR3 has 18 amino acids.

V is TRBV7-9 and J is TRBJ1-1; D remains ambiguous. The length of the CDR3 is 13 residues. In germline, CDR1 is SEHNR, CDR2 FQNEAQ (reference sequence). V lost 5 bases and J lost 4, with 11 bases in between. CDR3 DNA: TGTGCCAGCAGCCGCTTCGGAGGCACTGAAGCTTTCTTT. Translation gives CASSRFGGTEAFF.

This chain links TRBV28 with TRBJ1-2; D is uncertain. CDR1 and CDR2 (germline): MDHEN, SYDVKM. The V end was cut by 5 bases, the J end by 8 bases, with 15 bases between. CDR3 length: 13 amino acids. Written as DNA, the CDR3 is TGTGCCAGCAGTGTGGCCAGCCCGGGGGGCTACACCTTC. Protein: CASSVASPGGYTF.

The chain has TRBV9 and TRBJ2-5, with 10 bases fitting TRBD2. The ends lost 0 bases at V and 1 base at J; junction bases unmatched: 9. CDR1 and CDR2 from the germline V gene are SGDLS and YYNGEE. CDR3 length: 18 amino acids. Here the CDR3 reads CASSVGSSGGATQETQYF. Here the CDR3 DNA reads TGTGCCAGCAGCGTAGGATCTAGCGGGGGAGCTACCCAAGAGACCCAGTACTTC.

The chain is built from TRBV28 and TRBJ1-4; maybe TRBD1 (5 bases). The CDR3 has 14 amino acids. Per germline, CDR1 MDHEN and CDR2 SYDVKM. Trimming shortened V by 6 bases and J by 5 bases, and 13 bases separated the two germline ends. The CDR3 bases are TGTGCCAGCAGGTACGGGGGAAGAAATGAAAAACTGTTTTTT. This gives the protein CASRYGGRNEKLFF. The full variable domain, with the rest looked up from reference TRBV28 and TRBJ1-4, is DVKVTQSSRYLVKRTGEKVFLECVQDMDHENMFWYRQDPGLGLRLIYFSYDVKMKEKGDIPEGYSVSREKKERFSLILESASTNQTSMYLCASRYGGRNEKLFFGSGTQLSVL.

V usage is TRBV18 and J usage is TRBJ1-1; D ambiguous. Germline V gives CDR1 KGHSH, CDR2 LQKENI. Trimming took off 3 bases at V and 1 base at J, with 6 bases between the two ends. This CDR3 is 13 amino acids long. CDR3 loop: CASSPTKNTEAFF. DNA of the CDR3: TGTGCCAGCTCACCTACAAAGAACACTGAAGCTTTCTTT. Drawing the rest from reference TRBV18 and TRBJ1-1, the complete variable domain is NAGVMQNPRHLVRRRGQEARLRCSPMKGHSHVYWYRQLPEEGLKFMVYLQKENIIDESGMPKERFSAEFPKEGPSILRIQQVVRGDSAAYFCASSPTKNTEAFFGQGTRLTVV.

V gene TRBV27 combines with J gene TRBJ1-5; the D gene is possibly TRBD1 (5 bases). V was shortened by 6 bases and J by 5 bases, with 17 bases between the two germline ends. Per germline, CDR1 MNHEY and CDR2 SMNVEV (reference sequence). The CDR3 runs to 15 residues. CDR3 DNA sequence: TGTGCCAGCAGCCTTCTAGGGAGAGGGGATCAGCCCCAGCATTTT. Amino acid sequence: CASSLLGRGDQPQHF.